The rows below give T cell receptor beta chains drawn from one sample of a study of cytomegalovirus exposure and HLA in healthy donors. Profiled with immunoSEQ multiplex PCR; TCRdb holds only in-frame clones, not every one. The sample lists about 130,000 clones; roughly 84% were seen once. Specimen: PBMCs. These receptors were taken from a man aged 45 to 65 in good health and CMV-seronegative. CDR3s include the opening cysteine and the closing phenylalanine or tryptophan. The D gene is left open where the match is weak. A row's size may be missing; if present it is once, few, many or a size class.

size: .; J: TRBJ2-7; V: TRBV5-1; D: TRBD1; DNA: TGCGCCAGCAGCTCCGGGACAGCTATTGCCTACGAGCAGTACTTC; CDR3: CASSSGTAIAYEQYF
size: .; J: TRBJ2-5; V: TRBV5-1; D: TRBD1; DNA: TGCGCCAGCAGAGTTAACAGGGGGAGCCAAGAGACCCAGTACTTC; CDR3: CASRVNRGSQETQYF
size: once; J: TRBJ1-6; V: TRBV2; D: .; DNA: TGTGCCAGCAGGGGGCGCTCGCCCCTCCACTTT; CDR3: CASRGRSPLHF
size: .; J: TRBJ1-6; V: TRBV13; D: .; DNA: TGTGCCAGCAGCCTACTGTATTCACCCCTCCACTTT; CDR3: CASSLLYSPLHF
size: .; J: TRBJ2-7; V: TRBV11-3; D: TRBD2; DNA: TGTGCCAGCAGCTTAGGTACGGGGGGGTCCTACGAGCAGTACTTC; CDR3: CASSLGTGGSYEQYF
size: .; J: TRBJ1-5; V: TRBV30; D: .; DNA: TGTGCCTGGAGAGACGGACAAGGCAATCAGCCCCAGCATTTT; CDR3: CAWRDGQGNQPQHF
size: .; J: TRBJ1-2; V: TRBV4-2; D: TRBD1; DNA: TGTGCCAGCAGCTATACAGGGGACTATGGCTACACCTTC; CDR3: CASSYTGDYGYTF
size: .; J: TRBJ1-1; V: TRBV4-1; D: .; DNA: TGCGCCAGCAGCCACTACCCGGGGATGAACACTGAAGCTTTCTTT; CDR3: CASSHYPGMNTEAFF
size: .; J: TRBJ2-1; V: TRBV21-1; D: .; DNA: TGTGCCGAGCGGACTCCCGAGCAGTTCTTC; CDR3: CAERTPEQFF
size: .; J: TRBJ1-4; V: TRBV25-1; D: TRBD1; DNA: TGTGCCAGCAGTCCCACAGGGGGAGGGGGTGAAAAACTGTTTTTT; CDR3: CASSPTGGGGEKLFF
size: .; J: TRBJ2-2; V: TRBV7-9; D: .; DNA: TGTGCCAGCAGCTTACCCCCCCAGGGAACCGGGGAGCTGTTTTTT; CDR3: CASSLPPQGTGELFF
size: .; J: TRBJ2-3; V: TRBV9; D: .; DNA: TGTGCCAGCAGCGTAGACTTTCCTAGCACAGATACGCAGTATTTT; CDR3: CASSVDFPSTDTQYF
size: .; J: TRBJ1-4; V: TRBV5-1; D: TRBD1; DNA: TGCGCCAGCAGCTTGGAGGGGGCTCTGACTAATGAAAAACTGTTTTTT; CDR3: CASSLEGALTNEKLFF
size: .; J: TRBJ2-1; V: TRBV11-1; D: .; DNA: TGTGCCAGCAGCTTAGGGGGCTTCTACAATGAGCAGTTCTTC; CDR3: CASSLGGFYNEQFF
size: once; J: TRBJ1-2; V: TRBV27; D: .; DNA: TGTGCCAGCAGTTTCTCGCAATTGGAGTGGTATGGCTACACCTTC; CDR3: CASSFSQLEWYGYTF
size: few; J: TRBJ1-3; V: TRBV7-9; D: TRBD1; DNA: TGTGCCAGCAGCGACGCTCGGACAGGTGTACCTGGAAACACCATATATTTT; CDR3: CASSDARTGVPGNTIYF
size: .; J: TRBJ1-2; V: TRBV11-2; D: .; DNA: TGTGCCAGCAGCTTAGTTGTCATAGGAGATAACTATGGCTACACCTTC; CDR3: CASSLVVIGDNYGYTF
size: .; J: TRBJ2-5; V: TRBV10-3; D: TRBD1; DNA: TGTGCCATCAGTGAGTCGATTACAGGGGGTCGGAAAGAGACCCAGTACTTC; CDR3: CAISESITGGRKETQYF
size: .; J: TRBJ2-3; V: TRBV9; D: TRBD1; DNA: TGTGCCAGCAGCGAGGACAGGGGGGGTTTCACAGATACGCAGTATTTT; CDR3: CASSEDRGGFTDTQYF
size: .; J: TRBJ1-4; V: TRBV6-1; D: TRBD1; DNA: TGTGCCAGCTTCCGGGACAGCCATGAAAAACTGTTTTTT; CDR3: CASFRDSHEKLFF
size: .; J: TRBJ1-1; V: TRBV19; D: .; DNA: TGTGCCATTACTGGGGGGGTAGAAGCTTTCTTT; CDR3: CAITGGVEAFF
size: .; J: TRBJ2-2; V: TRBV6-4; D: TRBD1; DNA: TGTGCCAGCAGTCCCCGACAGGGGGCCCCCGGGGAGCTGTTTTTT; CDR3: CASSPRQGAPGELFF
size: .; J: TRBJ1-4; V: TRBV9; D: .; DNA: TGTGCCAGCAGCGTAGGTATCACACCCTCGGAAAAACTGTTTTTT; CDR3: CASSVGITPSEKLFF
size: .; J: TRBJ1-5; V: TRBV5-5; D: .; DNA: TGTGCCAGCAGCTTGGGACAGATGATCGCTCAGCCCCAGCATTTT; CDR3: CASSLGQMIAQPQHF
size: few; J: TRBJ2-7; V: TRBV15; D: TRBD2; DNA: TGTGCCACCAGCTACCCGGGAGGCAGCCACGAGCAGTACTTC; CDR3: CATSYPGGSHEQYF
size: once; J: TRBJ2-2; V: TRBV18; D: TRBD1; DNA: TGTGCCAGCTCACCCCGGGGACAGGCGTTTAGGAACACCGGGGAGCTGTTTTTT; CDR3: CASSPRGQAFRNTGELFF
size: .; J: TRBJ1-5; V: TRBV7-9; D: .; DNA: TGTGCCAGCAGCTTCTCCGGTAGCAATCAGCCCCAGCATTTT; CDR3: CASSFSGSNQPQHF
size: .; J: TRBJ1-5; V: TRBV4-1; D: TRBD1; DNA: TGCGCCAGCAGCCAGGGCAGGGGGCCCTATAGCAATCAGCCCCAGCATTTT; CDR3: CASSQGRGPYSNQPQHF
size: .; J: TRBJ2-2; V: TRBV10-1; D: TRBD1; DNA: TGCGCCAGCAGTACCGGGACAGGGACCGGGGAGCTGTTTTTT; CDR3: CASSTGTGTGELFF
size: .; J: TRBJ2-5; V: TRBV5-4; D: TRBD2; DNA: TGTGCCAGCAGCCATCCGGGGGGGGGCGGCGAGACCCAGTACTTC; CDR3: CASSHPGGGGETQYF
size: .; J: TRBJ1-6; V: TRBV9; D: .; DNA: TGTGCCAGCAGCGTAGGGGAGGGAGGTTCACCCCTCCACTTT; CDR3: CASSVGEGGSPLHF
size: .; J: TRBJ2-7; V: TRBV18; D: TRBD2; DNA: TGTGCCAGCTCACCCCCGACTAGCGGGGGGCAACCCTCCTACGAGCAGTACTTC; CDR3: CASSPPTSGGQPSYEQYF
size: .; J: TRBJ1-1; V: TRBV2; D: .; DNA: TGTGCCAGCACAGGGGAGAACGCTTTCTTT; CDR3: CASTGENAFF
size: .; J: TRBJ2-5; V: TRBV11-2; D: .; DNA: TGTGCCAGCAGCTACCCGGGGGTGGAGACCCAGTACTTC; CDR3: CASSYPGVETQYF
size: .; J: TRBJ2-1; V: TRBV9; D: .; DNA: TGTGCCAGCAGCCCAGACGAAAGACAGGAGTCCTACAATGAGCAGTTCTTC; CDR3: CASSPDERQESYNEQFF
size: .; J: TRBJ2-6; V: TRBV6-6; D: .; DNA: TGTGCCAGCAGCCCGGCGGGGTTCTCTGGGGCCAACGTCCTGACTTTC; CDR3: CASSPAGFSGANVLTF
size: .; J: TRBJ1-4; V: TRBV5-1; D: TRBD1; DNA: TGCGCCAGCAGGACAGGGGGCTATTCAACTAATGAAAAACTGTTTTTT; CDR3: CASRTGGYSTNEKLFF
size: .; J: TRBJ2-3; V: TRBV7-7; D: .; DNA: TGTGCTAGCAGCCCGTCGCAGGTGGATACGCAGTATTTT; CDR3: CASSPSQVDTQYF
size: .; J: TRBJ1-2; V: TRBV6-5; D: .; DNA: TGTGCCAGCAGCGGGACAATCGATGGCTACACCTTC; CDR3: CASSGTIDGYTF
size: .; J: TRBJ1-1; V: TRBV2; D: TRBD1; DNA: TGTGCCAGCAAGAGTCAGGGGGCCCGTGAAGCTTTCTTT; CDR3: CASKSQGAREAFF
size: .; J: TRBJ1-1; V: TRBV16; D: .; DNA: TGTGCCAGCAGCCGAAACCGGGACAAGACGAGGGGGACTGAAGCTTTCTTT; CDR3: CASSRNRDKTRGTEAFF
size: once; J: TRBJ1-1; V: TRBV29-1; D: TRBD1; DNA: TGCAGCGATCTTACAGGGGGCATTGTCACTGAAGCTTTCTTT; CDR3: CSDLTGGIVTEAFF
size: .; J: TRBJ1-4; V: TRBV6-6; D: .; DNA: TGTGCCAGCAGTTCCCACTCAGCGGCCGGGGGTGAAAAACTGTTTTTT; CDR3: CASSSHSAAGGEKLFF
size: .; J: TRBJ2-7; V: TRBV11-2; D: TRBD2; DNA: TGTGCCAGCAGGGGGATCAGCGGGGCTTACTCCTACGAGCAGTACTTC; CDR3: CASRGISGAYSYEQYF
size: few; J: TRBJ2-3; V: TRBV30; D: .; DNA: TGTGCCTGGAGTGCCGGGATTTATAGCACAGATACGCAGTATTTT; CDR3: CAWSAGIYSTDTQYF